The clone carrying this T cell receptor beta chain was recorded only once. The antigen is not known. The time point is: pretreatment peripheral blood. Samples spanned pretreatment and treatment, with 1 to 8 time points per patient. The data derive from a study of PD-L1 blockade in urothelial cancer. Study-level background: Blood analysis occurred 3 weeks (second dose) and 6 weeks after treatment start. The study recovered a median of 141,255 T cells per blood sample. Study-wide results and limits: Clonality of blood TCR below the median before treatment predicted better survival.

V shed 4 bases and J 5 bases; nucleotides not matched to a gene: 7. CDR1 is ENHRY and CDR2 is SYGVKD in the germline V gene. This CDR3 has 14 residues. Profiled with immunoSEQ multiplex PCR; TCRdb holds only in-frame clones, not every one. The sample has about 49,000 clones, approximately 85% seen once. The chain uses TRBV10-3 and TRBJ2-7; 8 nucleotides match TRBD2. The sequence derives from a man between 65 and 80 years old with urothelial cancer. The material was PBMCs, obtained around atezolizumab (anti-PD-L1) treatment. DNA for the CDR3: TGTGCCATCAGTGGACTAGCGATTAGCCACGAGCAGTACTTC. This codes for CAISGLAISHEQYF.